This T cell receptor beta chain was profiled in a study of T cell repertoires in cytomegalovirus infection. Study context: Recently described HLA-C-restricted plus well-studied HLA-B-restricted CMV epitopes were used. Notes on the study in general: Summed frequency of shared TCR beta families picked out CMV carriers who also had the relevant HLA. The ex vivo response was dominated by HLA-C-restricted CMV-specific TCR beta clonotypes.

Trimming removed 5 bases at V and 0 bases at J, with 9 bases between. From germline, CDR1 is KGHSH and CDR2 LQKENI. This CDR3 has 14 amino acids. This clonotype showed up just a few times. Its antigen is as yet unknown. TCRdb analysed the reads with MiXCR anew, one entry per CDR3 protein. This sample has hundreds of thousands of distinct CDR3 sequences; 40% to 50% occur once, and the top ten carry about 39%. The specimen was cultured PBMCs, collected from culture after CMV antigen stimulation. The clonotype originates from a human donor in good health (CMV status not recorded). Some clones in this sample may be carry-over from other donors' samples. The V gene is TRBV18, the J gene TRBJ2-3; D unresolved. The chain's CDR3 is CASSIRSSTDTQYF. The CDR3 DNA reads as TGTGCCAGCTCAATCAGATCTAGCACAGATACGCAGTATTTT.